The rows below give T cell receptor beta chains drawn from one sample of a study of shared T cell receptors in the human thymus. Sequencing used immunoSEQ multiplex PCR; TCRdb keeps in-frame clones, though not all of them. The table has about 660,000 clones, around 89% seen once. In addition, the sample was reused for a study of human thymus T cells.

Sequencing was done on a sample of thymocytes. These receptors were collected from a boy under two years old with a congenital heart defect. CDR3s leave out the opening cysteine and the closing phenylalanine or tryptophan. A D gene is named only where the DNA matches it firmly.

j_call: TRBJ2-7
d_call: NA
v_call: TRBV11-2
cdr3_aa: AALSSYEQY

j_call: TRBJ2-3
d_call: TRBD2
v_call: TRBV5-1
cdr3_aa: ASSLVCGSTHSSTDTQY

j_call: TRBJ1-3
d_call: NA
v_call: TRBV9
cdr3_aa: ASSARTDPGNTIY

j_call: TRBJ1-5
d_call: TRBD1
v_call: TRBV18
cdr3_aa: ASSPEGTTGAPGFYQPQH

j_call: TRBJ1-5
d_call: TRBD1
v_call: TRBV6-1
cdr3_aa: ASSEQGANQPQH

j_call: TRBJ1-4
d_call: NA
v_call: TRBV19
cdr3_aa: ASSIDLSSQDEKLF

j_call: TRBJ2-7
d_call: TRBD1
v_call: TRBV29-1
cdr3_aa: SVTGTGPHEQY

j_call: TRBJ2-2
d_call: TRBD2
v_call: TRBV4-2
cdr3_aa: ASSQEGLAENTGELF

j_call: TRBJ1-5
d_call: NA
v_call: TRBV28
cdr3_aa: ASSHPYWGRLPNQPQH

j_call: TRBJ2-1
d_call: TRBD2
v_call: TRBV5-6
cdr3_aa: ASSLKGAGRPSSYNEQF

j_call: TRBJ1-1
d_call: NA
v_call: TRBV28
cdr3_aa: ASSPGDHTEAF

j_call: TRBJ2-7
d_call: TRBD1
v_call: TRBV14
cdr3_aa: ASSQAGQGSSYEQY

j_call: TRBJ1-5
d_call: NA
v_call: TRBV5-8
cdr3_aa: ASSLRTLNSNQPQH

j_call: TRBJ2-7
d_call: NA
v_call: TRBV20-1
cdr3_aa: SASLVHREY

j_call: TRBJ1-2
d_call: TRBD1
v_call: TRBV5-4
cdr3_aa: ASSLVPQGANSNYGYT

j_call: TRBJ2-2
d_call: TRBD2
v_call: TRBV4-1
cdr3_aa: ASSQDRGGDTGELF

j_call: TRBJ1-5
d_call: TRBD1
v_call: TRBV15
cdr3_aa: ATDTGGLDQPQH

j_call: TRBJ1-4
d_call: NA
v_call: TRBV7-2
cdr3_aa: ASLSHGTSPEKLF

j_call: TRBJ2-7
d_call: TRBD2
v_call: TRBV6-1
cdr3_aa: ASSEVTSASGSAYEQY

j_call: TRBJ1-3
d_call: NA
v_call: TRBV5-1
cdr3_aa: ASSLTAASSGNTIY

j_call: TRBJ2-7
d_call: NA
v_call: TRBV10-2
cdr3_aa: ASKALAHEQY

j_call: TRBJ2-7
d_call: TRBD2
v_call: TRBV27
cdr3_aa: ASAWDSGTSFYEQY

j_call: TRBJ2-7
d_call: TRBD1
v_call: TRBV5-1
cdr3_aa: ASSATPGQGYSGTDYEQY

j_call: TRBJ1-2
d_call: NA
v_call: TRBV12-5
cdr3_aa: ASGTGRDGYT

j_call: TRBJ2-7
d_call: NA
v_call: TRBV21-1
cdr3_aa: ASSKRPGDRSYEQY

j_call: TRBJ2-7
d_call: NA
v_call: TRBV6-5
cdr3_aa: ASSYWTPKSSYEQY

j_call: TRBJ2-1
d_call: TRBD1
v_call: TRBV5-1
cdr3_aa: ASSEGQGARFQYNEQF

j_call: TRBJ2-5
d_call: NA
v_call: TRBV2
cdr3_aa: ASVGETQY

j_call: TRBJ2-1
d_call: TRBD2
v_call: TRBV15
cdr3_aa: ATSRDVRTSGAHPYNEQF

j_call: TRBJ2-1
d_call: NA
v_call: TRBV5-6
cdr3_aa: ASSLPGTPKNEQF

j_call: TRBJ2-3
d_call: TRBD2
v_call: TRBV14
cdr3_aa: ASSRQREEDPDTQY

j_call: TRBJ2-1
d_call: TRBD2
v_call: TRBV10-1
cdr3_aa: ASSEPAGGRYNEQF

j_call: TRBJ2-1
d_call: TRBD2
v_call: TRBV4-3
cdr3_aa: ASSQARTSGSRNEQF

j_call: TRBJ2-7
d_call: TRBD1
v_call: TRBV7-2
cdr3_aa: ASSSLWTGGAYEQY

j_call: TRBJ1-2
d_call: NA
v_call: TRBV19
cdr3_aa: ASTIGSQGWYGYT

j_call: TRBJ2-7
d_call: NA
v_call: TRBV13
cdr3_aa: ASSYDPRGSYEQY

j_call: TRBJ2-5
d_call: NA
v_call: TRBV7-9
cdr3_aa: ASSLVRRQGEEETQY

j_call: TRBJ2-3
d_call: TRBD1
v_call: TRBV27
cdr3_aa: ASSFRDRGYTDTQY

j_call: TRBJ2-1
d_call: TRBD2
v_call: TRBV4-1
cdr3_aa: ASSQEGTRDEQF

j_call: TRBJ1-2
d_call: NA
v_call: TRBV25-1
cdr3_aa: ASSAFRDTHGGYT

j_call: TRBJ2-2
d_call: TRBD2
v_call: TRBV5-1
cdr3_aa: ASSFLAGENTGELF

j_call: TRBJ2-4
d_call: TRBD1
v_call: TRBV4-1
cdr3_aa: ASSQDGGWQGADIQY

j_call: TRBJ1-2
d_call: NA
v_call: TRBV20-1
cdr3_aa: SARSAGSYT

j_call: TRBJ2-1
d_call: NA
v_call: TRBV5-4
cdr3_aa: ASSLSESSYNEQF

j_call: TRBJ2-7
d_call: NA
v_call: TRBV5-6
cdr3_aa: ASTQGGSSSYEQY

j_call: TRBJ2-5
d_call: TRBD2
v_call: TRBV15
cdr3_aa: ATSGGGLAGVEGQETQY

j_call: TRBJ1-5
d_call: NA
v_call: TRBV6-5
cdr3_aa: ASSPGTEREPQH

j_call: TRBJ2-3
d_call: TRBD2
v_call: TRBV4-3
cdr3_aa: TSSQDKAGRADTQY

j_call: TRBJ2-7
d_call: NA
v_call: TRBV5-1
cdr3_aa: ASSLAASASYEQY

j_call: TRBJ1-2
d_call: NA
v_call: TRBV7-9
cdr3_aa: ASSLVASYGYT

j_call: TRBJ2-5
d_call: NA
v_call: TRBV5-6
cdr3_aa: ASSAAGERVQETQY

j_call: TRBJ2-1
d_call: TRBD2
v_call: TRBV5-1
cdr3_aa: ASSFPAGAYNEQF

j_call: TRBJ1-6
d_call: NA
v_call: TRBV4-3
cdr3_aa: ASSQDPTVRNSPLH